What follows is one TCR beta chain and its context. Sequencing was performed with immunoSEQ multiplex PCR; in TCRdb, only in-frame clones are kept and a portion is missing. This sample has 110,000 to 150,000 clones, with approximately 81% found just once. This sample was included in a study of blood T cell repertoires in COVID-19. Sequenced input: PBMCs or T cells enriched from blood (not recorded which). This sequence originates from a man aged 40-49 years with acute COVID-19.

CDR3 amino acids: CASKPGPYGYTF. For the CDR3, the DNA is TGTGCCAGCAAGCCAGGCCCCTATGGCTACACCTTC. V and J are TRBV2 and TRBJ1-2; D gene ambiguous. CDR1 SNHLY and CDR2 FYNNEI come from the germline V gene. V was pared by 7 bases and J by 4 bases, with 10 bases between. CDR3 length equals 12 residues.